The sequence of this T cell receptor beta chain was determined in a study of T cell repertoires in cytomegalovirus infection. TCRdb reprocessed the reads via MiXCR and lists one record per CDR3 protein. The table lists about 310,000 distinct CDR3 sequences, approximately 25% of them singletons. This clonotype was found a few times. What it binds is unknown. This CDR3 spans 12 amino acids. CDR1 is MNHEY and CDR2 is SMNVEV in the germline V gene (reference sequence). Trimming removed 2 bases from V and 6 bases from J, with 6 bases in between. The input for sequencing was cultured PBMCs, taken from culture after CMV antigen stimulation. The rearrangement uses TRBV27 and TRBJ2-3; D remains ambiguous. The receptor was derived from a human donor in good health (CMV status not recorded). Some clones in this sample may be carry-over from other donors' samples. The chain's CDR3 is CASSLNSDTQYF. The CDR3 DNA reads as TGTGCCAGCAGTTTAAACTCGGATACGCAGTATTTT.